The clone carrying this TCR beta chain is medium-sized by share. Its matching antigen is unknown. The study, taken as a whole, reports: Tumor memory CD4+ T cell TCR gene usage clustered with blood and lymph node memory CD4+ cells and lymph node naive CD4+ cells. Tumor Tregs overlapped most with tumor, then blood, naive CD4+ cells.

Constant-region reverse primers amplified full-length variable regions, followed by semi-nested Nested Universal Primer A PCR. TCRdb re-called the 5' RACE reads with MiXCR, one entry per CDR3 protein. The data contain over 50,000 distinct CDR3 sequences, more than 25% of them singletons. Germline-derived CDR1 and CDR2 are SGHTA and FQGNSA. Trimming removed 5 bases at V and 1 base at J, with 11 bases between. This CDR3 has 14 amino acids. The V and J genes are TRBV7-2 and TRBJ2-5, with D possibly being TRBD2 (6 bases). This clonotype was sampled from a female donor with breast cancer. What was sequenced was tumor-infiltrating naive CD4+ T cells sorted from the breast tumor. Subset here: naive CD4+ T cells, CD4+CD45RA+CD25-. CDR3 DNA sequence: TGTGCCAGCAGCCCCGTCGGGGGCCAAGAGACCCAGTACTTC. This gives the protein CASSPVGGQETQYF. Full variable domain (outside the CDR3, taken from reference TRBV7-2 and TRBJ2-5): GAGVSQSPSNKVTEKGKDVELRCDPISGHTALYWYRQSLGQGLEFLIYFQGNSAPDKSGLPSDRFSAERTGGSVSTLTIQRTQQEDSAVYLCASSPVGGQETQYFGPGTRLLVL.